This T cell receptor beta chain was found in a study of CD8+ T cells in alopecia areata. Extracted RNA was reverse transcribed, and the resulting cDNA served as sequencing template. Data came from immunoSEQ multiplex PCR; TCRdb stores just in-frame clones and leaves some out. The sample shows over 200,000 clones, about 60% of them seen only once. In germline, CDR1 is MNHEY, CDR2 SVGAGI. This CDR3 contains 14 residues. Germline trimming cut 5 bases from V and 4 bases from J; bases unmatched to any gene: 5. The sequenced sample was CD4+ T cells sorted from blood, obtained at week 0. This receptor was obtained from a human donor with alopecia areata. The chain employs TRBV6-5 and TRBJ1-1, with 9 positions matching TRBD1. The CDR3, as DNA: TGTGCCAGCAGTCCGGACAGGGGAGGCACTGAAGCTTTCTTT. It translates to CASSPDRGGTEAFF.